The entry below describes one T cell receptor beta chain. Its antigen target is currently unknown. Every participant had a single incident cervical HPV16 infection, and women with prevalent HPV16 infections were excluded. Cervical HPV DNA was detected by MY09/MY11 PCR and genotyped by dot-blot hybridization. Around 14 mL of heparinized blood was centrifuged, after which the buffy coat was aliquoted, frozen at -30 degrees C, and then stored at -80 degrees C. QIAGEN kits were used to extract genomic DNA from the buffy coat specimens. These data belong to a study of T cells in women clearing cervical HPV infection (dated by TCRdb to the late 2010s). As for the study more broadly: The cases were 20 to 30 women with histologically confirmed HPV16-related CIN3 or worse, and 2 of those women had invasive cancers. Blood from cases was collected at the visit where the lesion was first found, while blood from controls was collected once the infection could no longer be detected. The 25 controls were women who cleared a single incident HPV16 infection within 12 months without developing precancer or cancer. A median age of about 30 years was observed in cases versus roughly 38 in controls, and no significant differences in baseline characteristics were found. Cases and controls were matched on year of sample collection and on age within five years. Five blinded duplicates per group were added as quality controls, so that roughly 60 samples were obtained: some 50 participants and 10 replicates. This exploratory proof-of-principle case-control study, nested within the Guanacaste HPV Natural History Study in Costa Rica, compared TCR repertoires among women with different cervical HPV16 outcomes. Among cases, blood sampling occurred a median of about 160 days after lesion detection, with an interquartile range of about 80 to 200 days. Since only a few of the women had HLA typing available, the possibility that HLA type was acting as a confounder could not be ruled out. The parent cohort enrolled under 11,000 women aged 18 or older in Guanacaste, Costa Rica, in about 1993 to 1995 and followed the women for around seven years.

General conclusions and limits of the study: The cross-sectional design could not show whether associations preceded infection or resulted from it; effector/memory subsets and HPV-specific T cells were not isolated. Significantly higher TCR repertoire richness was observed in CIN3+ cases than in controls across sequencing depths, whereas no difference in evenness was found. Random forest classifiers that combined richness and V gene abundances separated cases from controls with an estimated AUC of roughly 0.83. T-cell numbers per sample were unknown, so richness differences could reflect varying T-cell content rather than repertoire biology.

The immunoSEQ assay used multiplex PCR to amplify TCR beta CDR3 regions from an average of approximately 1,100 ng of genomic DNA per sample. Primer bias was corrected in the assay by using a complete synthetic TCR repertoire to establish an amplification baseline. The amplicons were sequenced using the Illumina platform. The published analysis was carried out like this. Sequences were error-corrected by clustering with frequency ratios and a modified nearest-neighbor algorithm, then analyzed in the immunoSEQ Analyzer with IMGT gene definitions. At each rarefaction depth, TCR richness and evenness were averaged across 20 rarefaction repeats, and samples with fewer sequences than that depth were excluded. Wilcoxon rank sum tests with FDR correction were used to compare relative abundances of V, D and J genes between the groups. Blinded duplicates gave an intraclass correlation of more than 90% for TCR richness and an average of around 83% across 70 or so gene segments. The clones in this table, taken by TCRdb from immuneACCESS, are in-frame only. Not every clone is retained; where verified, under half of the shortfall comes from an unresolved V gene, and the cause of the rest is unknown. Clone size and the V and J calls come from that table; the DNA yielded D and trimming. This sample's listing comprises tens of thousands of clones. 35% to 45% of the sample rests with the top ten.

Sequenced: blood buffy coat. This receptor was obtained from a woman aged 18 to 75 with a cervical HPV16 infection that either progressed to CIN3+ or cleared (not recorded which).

The CDR3 protein: CASSSGQGDTGELFF. Partial CDR3 DNA: TGTGCCAGCAGCTCAGGACAGGGGGACACCGGGGAG. The V gene is TRBV7-9 and the J gene is TRBJ2-2; 10 central bases correspond to TRBD1. Sequencing ends 3 residues short of the CDR3 end; the germline J gene provides the rest. At the junction V is shortened by 4 bases and J by 3 bases; bases outside the gene matches: 2. There are 15 amino acids in the CDR3, from cysteine to phenylalanine inclusive. Only the CDR3 bases that were read are kept: 36 of them, in frame from base 1. CDR1 and CDR2 are read off the germline V gene (reference sequence) as SEHNR and FQNEAQ.